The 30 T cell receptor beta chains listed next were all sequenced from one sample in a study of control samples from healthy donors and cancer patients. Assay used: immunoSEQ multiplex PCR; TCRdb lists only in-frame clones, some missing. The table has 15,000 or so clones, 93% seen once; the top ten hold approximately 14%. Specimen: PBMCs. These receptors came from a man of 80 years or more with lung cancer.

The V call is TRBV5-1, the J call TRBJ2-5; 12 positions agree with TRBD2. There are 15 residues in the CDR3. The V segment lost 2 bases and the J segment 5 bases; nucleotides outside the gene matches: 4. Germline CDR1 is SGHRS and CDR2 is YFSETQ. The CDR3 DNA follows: TGCGCCAGCAGCTTTCTAGCGGGGGGGCCGGAGACCCAGTACTTC. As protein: CASSFLAGGPETQYF.

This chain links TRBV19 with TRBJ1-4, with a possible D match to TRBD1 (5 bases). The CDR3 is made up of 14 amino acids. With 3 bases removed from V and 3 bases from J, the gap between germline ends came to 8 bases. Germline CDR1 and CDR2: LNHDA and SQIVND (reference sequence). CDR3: CASSMGQSNEKLFF. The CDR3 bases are TGTGCCAGTAGTATGGGGCAGTCTAATGAAAAACTGTTTTTT.

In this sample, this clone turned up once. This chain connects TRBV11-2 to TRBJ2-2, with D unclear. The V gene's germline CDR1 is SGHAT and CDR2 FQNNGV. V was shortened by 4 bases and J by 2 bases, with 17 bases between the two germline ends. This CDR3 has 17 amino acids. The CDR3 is CASSSSMDRQNTGELFF. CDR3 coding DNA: TGTGCCAGCAGCTCGTCCATGGACCGGCAAAACACCGGGGAGCTGTTTTTT.

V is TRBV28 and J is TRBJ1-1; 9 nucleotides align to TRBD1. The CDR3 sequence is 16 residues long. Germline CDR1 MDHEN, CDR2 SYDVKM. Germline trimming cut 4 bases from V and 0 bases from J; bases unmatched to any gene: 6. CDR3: CASSSGTGRVNTEAFF. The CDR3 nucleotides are TGTGCCAGCAGTTCAGGGACAGGGAGGGTGAACACTGAAGCTTTCTTT.

In nucleotides, the CDR3 is TGTGCCACCAGTGACTATGGGACAGGTAGCACAGATACGCAGTATTTT. Encoded protein: CATSDYGTGSTDTQYF. The chain recombines TRBV24-1 with TRBJ2-3; TRBD1 matches at 8 bases. V lost 4 bases, J lost 0 bases, and 5 bases stayed unmatched. Germline CDR1 KGHDR, CDR2 SFDVKD. There are 16 residues in the CDR3.

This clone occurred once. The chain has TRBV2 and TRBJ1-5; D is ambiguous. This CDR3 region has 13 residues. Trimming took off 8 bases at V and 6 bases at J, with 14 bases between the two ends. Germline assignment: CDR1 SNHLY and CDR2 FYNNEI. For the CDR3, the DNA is TGTGCCAGCCACCCATACCAGGCTCAGCCCCAGCATTTT. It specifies CASHPYQAQPQHF.

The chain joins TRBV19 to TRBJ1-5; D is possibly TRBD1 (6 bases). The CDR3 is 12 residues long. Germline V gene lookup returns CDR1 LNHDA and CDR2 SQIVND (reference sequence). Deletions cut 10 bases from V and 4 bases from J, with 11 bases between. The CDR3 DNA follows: TGTGCCACTAACGACAGGAATCAGCCCCAGCATTTT. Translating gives CATNDRNQPQHF.

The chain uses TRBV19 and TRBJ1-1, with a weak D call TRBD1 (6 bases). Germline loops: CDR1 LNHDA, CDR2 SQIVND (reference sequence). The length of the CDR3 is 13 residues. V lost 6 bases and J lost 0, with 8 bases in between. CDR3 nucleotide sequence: TGTGCCAGTAGCAAGGGGGTGAACACTGAAGCTTTCTTT. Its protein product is CASSKGVNTEAFF. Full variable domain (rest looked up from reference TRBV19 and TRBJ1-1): DGGITQSPKYLFRKEGQNVTLSCEQNLNHDAMYWYRQDPGQGLRLIYYSQIVNDFQKGDIAEGYSVSREKKESFPLTVTSAQKNPTAFYLCASSKGVNTEAFFGQGTRLTVV.

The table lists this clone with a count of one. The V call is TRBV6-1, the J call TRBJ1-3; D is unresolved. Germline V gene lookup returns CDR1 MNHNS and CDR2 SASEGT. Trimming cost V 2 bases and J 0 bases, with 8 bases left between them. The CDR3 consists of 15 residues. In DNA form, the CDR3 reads TGTGCCAGCAGTGAAAGGGCACCCTCTGGAAACACCATATATTTT. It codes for CASSERAPSGNTIYF.

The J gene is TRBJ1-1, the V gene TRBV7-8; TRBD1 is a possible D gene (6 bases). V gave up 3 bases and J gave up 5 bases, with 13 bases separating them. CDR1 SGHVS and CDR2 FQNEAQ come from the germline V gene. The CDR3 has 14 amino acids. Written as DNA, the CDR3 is TGTGCCAGCAGCTTCCAGGGGCAGGGGACTGAAGCTTTCTTT. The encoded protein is CASSFQGQGTEAFF.

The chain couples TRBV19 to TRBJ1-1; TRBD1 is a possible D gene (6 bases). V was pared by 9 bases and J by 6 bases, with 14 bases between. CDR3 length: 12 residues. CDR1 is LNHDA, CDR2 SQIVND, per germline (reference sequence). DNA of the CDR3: TGTGCCAGCAGCCAGGGGAGCGCTGAAGCTTTCTTT. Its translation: CASSQGSAEAFF.

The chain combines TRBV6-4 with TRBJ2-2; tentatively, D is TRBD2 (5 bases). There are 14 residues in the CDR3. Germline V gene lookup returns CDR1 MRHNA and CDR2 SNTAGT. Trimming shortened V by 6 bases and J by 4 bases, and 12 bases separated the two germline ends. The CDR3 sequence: CASSLESGTGELFF. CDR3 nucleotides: TGTGCCAGCAGCCTTGAGAGCGGCACCGGGGAGCTGTTTTTT.

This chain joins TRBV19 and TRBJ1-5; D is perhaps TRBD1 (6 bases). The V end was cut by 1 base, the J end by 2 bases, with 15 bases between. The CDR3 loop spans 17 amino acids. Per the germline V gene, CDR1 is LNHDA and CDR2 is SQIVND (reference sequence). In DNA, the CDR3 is TGTGCCAGTAGTATAGGGGGACAAAGGCTGCGCAATCAGCCCCAGCATTTT. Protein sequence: CASSIGGQRLRNQPQHF. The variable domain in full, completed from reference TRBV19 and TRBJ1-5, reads DGGITQSPKYLFRKEGQNVTLSCEQNLNHDAMYWYRQDPGQGLRLIYYSQIVNDFQKGDIAEGYSVSREKKESFPLTVTSAQKNPTAFYLCASSIGGQRLRNQPQHFGDGTRLSIL.

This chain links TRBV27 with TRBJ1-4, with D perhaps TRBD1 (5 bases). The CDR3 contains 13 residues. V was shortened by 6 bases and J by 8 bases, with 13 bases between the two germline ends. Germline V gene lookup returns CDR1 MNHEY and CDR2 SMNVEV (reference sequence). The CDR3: CASRGGGVEKLFF. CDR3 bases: TGTGCCAGCAGGGGGGGAGGGGTAGAAAAACTGTTTTTT.

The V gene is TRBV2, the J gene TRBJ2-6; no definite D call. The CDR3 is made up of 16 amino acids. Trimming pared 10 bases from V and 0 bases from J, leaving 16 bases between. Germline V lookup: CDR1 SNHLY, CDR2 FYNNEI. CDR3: CATTPVRTSGANVLTF. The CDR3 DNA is TGTGCCACCACTCCCGTGAGAACCTCTGGGGCCAACGTCCTGACTTTC.

The CDR3 coding sequence is TGTGCCAGCAGTTTATGGGGCATCACAGATACGCAGTATTTT. Translating it yields CASSLWGITDTQYF. V gene TRBV27 combines with J gene TRBJ2-3; D is perhaps TRBD1 (5 bases). Germline V lookup: CDR1 MNHEY, CDR2 SMNVEV (reference sequence). CDR3 length: 14 amino acids. Trimming took off 1 base at V and 2 bases at J, with 7 bases between the two ends.

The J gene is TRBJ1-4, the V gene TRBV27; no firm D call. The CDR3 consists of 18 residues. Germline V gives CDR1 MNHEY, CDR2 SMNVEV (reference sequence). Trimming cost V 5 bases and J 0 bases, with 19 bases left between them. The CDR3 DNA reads TGTGCCAGCAGTCCGGGCCCCTTGGGGATTGCAACTAATGAAAAACTGTTTTTT. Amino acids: CASSPGPLGIATNEKLFF. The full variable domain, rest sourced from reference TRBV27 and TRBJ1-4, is EAQVTQNPRYLITVTGKKLTVTCSQNMNHEYMSWYRQDPGLGLRQIYYSMNVEVTDKGDVPEGYKVSRKEKRNFPLILESPSPNQTSLYFCASSPGPLGIATNEKLFFGSGTQLSVL.

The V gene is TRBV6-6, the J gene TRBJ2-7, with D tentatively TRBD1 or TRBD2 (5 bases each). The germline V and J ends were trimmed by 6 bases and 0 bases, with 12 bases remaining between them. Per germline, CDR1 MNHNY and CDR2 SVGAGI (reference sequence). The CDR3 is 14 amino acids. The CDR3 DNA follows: TGTGCCAGCAGGTGGGACGCCAGCTCCTACGAGCAGTACGTC. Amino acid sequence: CASRWDASSYEQYV.

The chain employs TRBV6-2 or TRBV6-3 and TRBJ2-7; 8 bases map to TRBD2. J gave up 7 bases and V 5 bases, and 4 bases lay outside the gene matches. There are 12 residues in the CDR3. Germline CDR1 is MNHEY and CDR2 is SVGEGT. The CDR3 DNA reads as TGTGCCAGCAGTAAACGGGAGGGGGAGCAGTACTTC. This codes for CASSKREGEQYF.

The CDR3 protein is CASSIPGRSNQPQHF. The CDR3 DNA reads TGTGCCAGTAGTATACCAGGTAGGAGCAATCAGCCCCAGCATTTT. The gene calls are TRBV19 and TRBJ1-5; no reliable D call. V was clipped by 2 bases and J by 1 base, with 9 bases between them. CDR3 length: 15 amino acids. Germline V CDR1 and CDR2: LNHDA, SQIVND (reference sequence).

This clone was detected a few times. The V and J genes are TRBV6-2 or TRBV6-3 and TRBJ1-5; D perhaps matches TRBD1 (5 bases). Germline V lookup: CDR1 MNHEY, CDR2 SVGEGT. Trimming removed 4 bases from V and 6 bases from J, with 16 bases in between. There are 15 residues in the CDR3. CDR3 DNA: TGTGCCAGCAGTTCCTTGGGGGGACTACTTCAGCCCCAGCATTTT. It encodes CASSSLGGLLQPQHF.

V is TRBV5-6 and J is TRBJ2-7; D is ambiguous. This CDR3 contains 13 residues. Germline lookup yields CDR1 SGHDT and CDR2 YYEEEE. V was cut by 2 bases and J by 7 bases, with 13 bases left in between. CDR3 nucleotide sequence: TGTGCCAGCAGCTTTCACTTAACTGGGGAGCAGTACTTC. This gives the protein CASSFHLTGEQYF.

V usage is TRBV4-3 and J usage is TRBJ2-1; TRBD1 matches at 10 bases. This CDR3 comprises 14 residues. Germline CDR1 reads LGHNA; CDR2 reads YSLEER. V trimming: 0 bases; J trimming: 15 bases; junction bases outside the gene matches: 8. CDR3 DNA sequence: TGCGCCAGCAGCCAAGAGATAGGGACAGGGGCTGTGTTCTTC. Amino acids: CASSQEIGTGAVFF.

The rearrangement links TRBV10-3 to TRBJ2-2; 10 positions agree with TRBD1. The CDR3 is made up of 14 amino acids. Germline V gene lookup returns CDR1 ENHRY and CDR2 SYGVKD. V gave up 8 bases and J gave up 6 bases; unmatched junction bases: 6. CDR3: CAIGPGQGAGELFF. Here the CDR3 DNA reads TGTGCCATCGGTCCCGGACAGGGGGCCGGGGAGCTGTTTTTT.

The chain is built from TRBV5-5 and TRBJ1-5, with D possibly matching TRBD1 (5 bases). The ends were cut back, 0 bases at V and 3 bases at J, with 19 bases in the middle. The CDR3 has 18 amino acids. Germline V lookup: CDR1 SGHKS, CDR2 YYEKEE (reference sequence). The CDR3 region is CASSLAGAALALNQPQHF. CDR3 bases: TGTGCCAGCAGCTTGGCCGGGGCAGCTTTAGCCCTCAATCAGCCCCAGCATTTT.

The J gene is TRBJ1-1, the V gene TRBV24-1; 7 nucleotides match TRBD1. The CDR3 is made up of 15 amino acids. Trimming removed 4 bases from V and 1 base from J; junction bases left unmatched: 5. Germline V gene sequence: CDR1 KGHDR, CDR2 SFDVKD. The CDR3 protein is CATSDPRTGNTEAFF. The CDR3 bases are TGTGCCACCAGTGACCCCAGGACAGGGAACACTGAAGCTTTCTTT.

The CDR3 here is CAVRPVEGGVTYEQYF. Written as DNA, the CDR3 is TGTGCCGTCCGCCCCGTGGAGGGGGGGGTTACCTACGAGCAGTACTTC. The chain uses TRBV27 and TRBJ2-7, with D maybe TRBD2 (7 bases). The germline gives CDR1 MNHEY, CDR2 SMNVEV (reference sequence). V lost 11 bases and J lost 2, with 25 bases in between. CDR3 length equals 16 residues.

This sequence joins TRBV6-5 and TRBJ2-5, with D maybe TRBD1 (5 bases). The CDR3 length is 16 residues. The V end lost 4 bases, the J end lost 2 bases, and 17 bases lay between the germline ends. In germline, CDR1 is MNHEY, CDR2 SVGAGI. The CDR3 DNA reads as TGTGCCAGCAGTTGGGGTCTTAAACAGGCGCAAGAGACCCAGTACTTC. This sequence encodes CASSWGLKQAQETQYF.

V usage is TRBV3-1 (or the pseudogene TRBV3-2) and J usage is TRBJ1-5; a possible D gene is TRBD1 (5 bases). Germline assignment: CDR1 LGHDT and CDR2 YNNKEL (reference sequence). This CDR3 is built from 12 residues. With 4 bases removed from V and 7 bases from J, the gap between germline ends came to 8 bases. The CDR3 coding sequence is TGTGCCAGCAGCCGGGAGGGGCAGCCCCAGCATTTT. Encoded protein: CASSREGQPQHF.

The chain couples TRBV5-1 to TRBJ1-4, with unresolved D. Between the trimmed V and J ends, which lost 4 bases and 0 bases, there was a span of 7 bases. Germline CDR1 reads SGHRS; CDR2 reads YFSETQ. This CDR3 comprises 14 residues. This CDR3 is CASSRESTNEKLFF. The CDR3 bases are TGCGCCAGCAGCCGGGAATCAACTAATGAAAAACTGTTTTTT.